These 6 T cell receptor beta chains share one sample of origin, sequenced in a study of blood T cell repertoires in COVID-19. The repertoire was sequenced with immunoSEQ multiplex PCR; TCRdb's copy has only in-frame clones and lacks some. The sample lists 200,000 to 250,000 clones; 84% were seen once. Sequencing used peripheral blood. The source is a woman older than 75 with active or convalescent COVID-19.

The count of this clone is one. The chain recombines TRBV19 with TRBJ2-7; no clear D. In germline, CDR1 is LNHDA, CDR2 SQIVND (reference sequence). Trimming cost V 0 bases and J 0 bases, with 12 bases left between them. The CDR3 totals 16 residues. CDR3 DNA: TGTGCCAGTAGTATAGATGTTGCCGCGATCTCCTACGAGCAGTACTTC. It specifies CASSIDVAAISYEQYF.

The chain recombines TRBV29-1 with TRBJ1-1, with 7 bases aligning to TRBD1. Germline CDR1 is SQVTM and CDR2 is ANQGSEA. The CDR3 contains 13 residues. V lost 7 bases, J lost 1 base, and 6 bases stayed unmatched. As DNA, the CDR3 is TGCAGCGGCCGGGGACAGTCGAACACTGAAGCTTTCTTT. The encoded protein is CSGRGQSNTEAFF.

V usage is TRBV28 and J usage is TRBJ2-3; 11 nucleotides line up with TRBD2. The CDR3 has 16 residues. The J segment lost 0 bases and the V segment lost 2 bases, leaving 1 base of the junction unmatched. Germline CDR1 MDHEN, CDR2 SYDVKM. CDR3 amino acids: CASSLPSGGSTDTQYF. The CDR3 DNA reads TGTGCCAGCAGTTTACCTAGCGGGGGGAGCACAGATACGCAGTATTTT. Full variable domain (rest looked up from reference TRBV28 and TRBJ2-3): DVKVTQSSRYLVKRTGEKVFLECVQDMDHENMFWYRQDPGLGLRLIYFSYDVKMKEKGDIPEGYSVSREKKERFSLILESASTNQTSMYLCASSLPSGGSTDTQYFGPGTRLTVL.

V is TRBV18 and J is TRBJ2-1; perhaps TRBD1 as D (5 bases). V was cut by 2 bases and J by 3 bases, with 11 bases left in between. This CDR3 has 15 amino acids. Germline CDR1 reads KGHSH; CDR2 reads LQKENI. CDR3 sequence: CASSPSQGLYNEQFF. CDR3 nucleotide sequence: TGTGCCAGCTCACCATCCCAGGGCCTCTACAATGAGCAGTTCTTC. Full variable domain (missing parts from reference TRBV18 and TRBJ2-1): NAGVMQNPRHLVRRRGQEARLRCSPMKGHSHVYWYRQLPEEGLKFMVYLQKENIIDESGMPKERFSAEFPKEGPSILRIQQVVRGDSAAYFCASSPSQGLYNEQFFGPGTRLTVL.

This clone has more than one count but fewer than ten. The gene calls are TRBV28 and TRBJ1-5; 8 nucleotides agree with TRBD1. The CDR3 spans 16 residues. CDR1 is MDHEN and CDR2 is SYDVKM in the germline V gene. J gave up 3 bases and V 4 bases, and 8 bases lay outside the gene matches. The CDR3 reads CASSSPGGAINQPQHF. In nucleotides, the CDR3 is TGTGCCAGCAGTTCCCCAGGGGGCGCGATCAATCAGCCCCAGCATTTT.

V and J are TRBV18 and TRBJ2-2; tentatively, D is TRBD1 (6 bases). Trimming pared 3 bases from V and 0 bases from J, leaving 8 bases between. Germline lookup yields CDR1 KGHSH and CDR2 LQKENI. The length of the CDR3 is 15 residues. The CDR3 region is CASSPDRSNTGELFF. As DNA, the CDR3 is TGTGCCAGCTCACCCGACAGGTCGAACACCGGGGAGCTGTTTTTT.